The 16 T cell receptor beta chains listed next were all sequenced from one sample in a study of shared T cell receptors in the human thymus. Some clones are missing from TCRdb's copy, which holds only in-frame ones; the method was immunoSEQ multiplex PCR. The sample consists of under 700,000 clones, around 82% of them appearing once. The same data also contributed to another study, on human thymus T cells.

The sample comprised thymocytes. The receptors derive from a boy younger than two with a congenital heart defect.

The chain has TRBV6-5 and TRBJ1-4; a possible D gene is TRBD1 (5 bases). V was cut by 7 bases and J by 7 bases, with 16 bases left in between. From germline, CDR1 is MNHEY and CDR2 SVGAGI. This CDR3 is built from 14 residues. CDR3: CASTQRGFGEKLFF. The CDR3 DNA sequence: TGTGCCAGCACCCAGCGGGGGTTCGGTGAAAAACTGTTTTTT.

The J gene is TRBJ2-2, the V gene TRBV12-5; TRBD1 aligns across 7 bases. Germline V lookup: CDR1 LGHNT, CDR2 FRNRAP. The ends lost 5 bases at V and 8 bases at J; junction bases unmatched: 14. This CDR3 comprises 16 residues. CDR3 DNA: TGTGCTAGTGGTACCCAGGGGGACCCCTCTAGAGGGGAGCTGTTTTTT. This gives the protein CASGTQGDPSRGELFF.

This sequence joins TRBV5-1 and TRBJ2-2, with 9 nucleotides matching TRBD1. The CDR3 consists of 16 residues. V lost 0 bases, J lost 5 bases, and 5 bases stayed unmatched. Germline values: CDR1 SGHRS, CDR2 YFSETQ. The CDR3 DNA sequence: TGCGCCAGCAGCTTGGCAGGGGACAGGGATACCGGGGAGCTGTTTTTT. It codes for CASSLAGDRDTGELFF.

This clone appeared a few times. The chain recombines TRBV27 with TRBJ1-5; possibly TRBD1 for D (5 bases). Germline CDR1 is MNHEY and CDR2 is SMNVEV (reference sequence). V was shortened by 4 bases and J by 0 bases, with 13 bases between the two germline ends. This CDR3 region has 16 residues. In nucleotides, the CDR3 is TGTGCCAGCAGTTATGCGGGGCCCGCTAGCAATCAGCCCCAGCATTTT. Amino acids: CASSYAGPASNQPQHF.

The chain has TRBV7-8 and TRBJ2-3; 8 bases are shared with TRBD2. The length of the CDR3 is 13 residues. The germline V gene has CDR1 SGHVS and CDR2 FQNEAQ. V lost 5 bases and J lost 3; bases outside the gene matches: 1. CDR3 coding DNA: TGTGCCAGCAGCCCGGGAGGGACAGATACGCAGTATTTT. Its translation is CASSPGGTDTQYF. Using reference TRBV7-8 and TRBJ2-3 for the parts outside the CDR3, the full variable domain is GAGVSQSPRYKVAKRGQDVALRCDPISGHVSLFWYQQALGQGPEFLTYFQNEAQLDKSGLPSDRFFAERPEGSVSTLKIQRTQQEDSAVYLCASSPGGTDTQYFGPGTRLTVL.

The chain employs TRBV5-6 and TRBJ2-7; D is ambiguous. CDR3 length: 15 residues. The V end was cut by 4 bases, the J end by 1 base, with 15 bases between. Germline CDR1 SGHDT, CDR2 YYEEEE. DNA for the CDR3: TGTGCCAGCAGCCCCCGCGGTCCCAGTTCCTACGAGCAGTACTTC. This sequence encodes CASSPRGPSSYEQYF.

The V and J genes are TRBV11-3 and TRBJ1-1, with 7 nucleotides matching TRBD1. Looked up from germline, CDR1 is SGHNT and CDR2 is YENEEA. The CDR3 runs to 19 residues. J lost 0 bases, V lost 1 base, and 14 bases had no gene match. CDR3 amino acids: CASSLAPDRAPRMNTEAFF. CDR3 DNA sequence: TGTGCCAGCAGCTTAGCCCCTGACAGGGCCCCCCGCATGAACACTGAAGCTTTCTTT.

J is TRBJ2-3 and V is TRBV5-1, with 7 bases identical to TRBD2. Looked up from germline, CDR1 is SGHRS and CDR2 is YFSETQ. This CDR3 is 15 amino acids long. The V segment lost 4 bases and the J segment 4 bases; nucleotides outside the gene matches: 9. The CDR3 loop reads CASSLGLVGSDTQYF. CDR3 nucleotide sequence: TGCGCCAGCAGCCTAGGACTAGTGGGGTCAGATACGCAGTATTTT.

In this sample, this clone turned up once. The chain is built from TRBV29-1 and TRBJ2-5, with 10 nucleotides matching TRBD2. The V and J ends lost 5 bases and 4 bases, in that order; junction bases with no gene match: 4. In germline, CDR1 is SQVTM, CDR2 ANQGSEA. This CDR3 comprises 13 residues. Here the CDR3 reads CSVTGLARETQYF. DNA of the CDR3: TGCAGCGTTACGGGACTAGCGAGAGAGACCCAGTACTTC.

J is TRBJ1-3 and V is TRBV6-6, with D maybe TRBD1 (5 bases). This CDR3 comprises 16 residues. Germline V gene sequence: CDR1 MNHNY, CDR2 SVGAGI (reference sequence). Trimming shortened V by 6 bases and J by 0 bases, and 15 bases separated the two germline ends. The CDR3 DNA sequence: TGTGCCAGCAGCTCTGGGCAGGGCGTCTCTGGAAACACCATATATTTT. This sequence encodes CASSSGQGVSGNTIYF.

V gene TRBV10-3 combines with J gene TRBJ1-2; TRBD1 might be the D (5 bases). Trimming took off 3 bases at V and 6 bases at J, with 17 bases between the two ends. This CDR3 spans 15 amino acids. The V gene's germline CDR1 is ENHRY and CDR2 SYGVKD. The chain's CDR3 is CAISDWPRGEDGYTF. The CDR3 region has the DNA TGTGCCATCAGTGATTGGCCCCGGGGGGAGGATGGCTACACCTTC.

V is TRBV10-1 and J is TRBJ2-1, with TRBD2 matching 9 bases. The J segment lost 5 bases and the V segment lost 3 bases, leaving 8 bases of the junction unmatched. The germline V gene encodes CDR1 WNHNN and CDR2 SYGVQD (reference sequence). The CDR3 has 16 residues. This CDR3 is CASSDRGASGDNEQFF. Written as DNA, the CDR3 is TGCGCCAGCAGTGACCGGGGGGCTAGCGGGGACAATGAGCAGTTCTTC.

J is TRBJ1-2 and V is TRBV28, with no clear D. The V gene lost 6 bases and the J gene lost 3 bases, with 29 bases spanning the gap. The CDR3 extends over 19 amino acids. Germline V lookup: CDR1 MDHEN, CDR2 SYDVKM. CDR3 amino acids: CASRLNPATRGARDYGYTF. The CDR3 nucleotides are TGTGCCAGCAGACTAAATCCTGCGACCCGGGGAGCCCGTGACTATGGCTACACCTTC.

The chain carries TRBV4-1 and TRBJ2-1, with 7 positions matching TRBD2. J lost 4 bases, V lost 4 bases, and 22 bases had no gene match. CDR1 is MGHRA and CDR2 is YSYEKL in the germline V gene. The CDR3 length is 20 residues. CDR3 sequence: CASSPGHRSRGEVGYNEQFF. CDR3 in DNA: TGCGCCAGCAGCCCCGGACACCGAAGTCGGGGGGAGGTGGGATACAATGAGCAGTTCTTC.

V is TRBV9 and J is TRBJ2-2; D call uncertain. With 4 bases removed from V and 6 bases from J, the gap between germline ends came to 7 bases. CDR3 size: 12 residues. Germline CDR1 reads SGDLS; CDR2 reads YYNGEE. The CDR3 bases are TGTGCCAGCAGCTACCGGTCCGGGGAGCTGTTTTTT. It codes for CASSYRSGELFF.

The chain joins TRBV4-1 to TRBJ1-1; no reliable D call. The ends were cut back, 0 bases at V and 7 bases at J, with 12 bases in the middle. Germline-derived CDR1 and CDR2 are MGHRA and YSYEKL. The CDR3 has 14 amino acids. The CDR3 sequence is CASSQDVPGIEAFF. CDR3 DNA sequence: TGCGCCAGCAGCCAAGACGTCCCGGGAATTGAAGCTTTCTTT.